This T cell receptor beta chain was recorded in a study of metastatic and nonmetastatic thyroid tumors. Study at large: The study looked at repertoires side by side in blood and in tumor or nodule tissue from malignant and benign thyroid patients. Whole-study results and caveats: Significantly higher TCR beta diversity was reportedly seen in malignant thyroid tumors than benign nodules, in blood and tumor.

Thyroid surgery took place with no prior treatment in any patient. Per germline, CDR1 SNHLY and CDR2 FYNNEI. V lost 8 bases, J lost 7 bases, and 5 bases stayed unmatched. This CDR3 has 11 residues. Worth noting for this clone: Its antigen is currently unknown. A much larger clone sits a single nucleotide away, making a read error possible. This sample also contains other DNA sequences that code for the same CDR3.

In the authors' methods: The study built a papillary thyroid cancer distant-metastasis classifier from CDR3 differences across clinicopathological groups. TCRdb called clones again from the PCR reads with MiXCR. TCRdb, not the authors, supplied the V and J calls. The table includes about 40,000 clones, less than 20% detected once. This chain connects TRBV2 to TRBJ2-7; 7 nucleotides agree with TRBD2. The material sequenced was tumor tissue. This clonotype originated in a female donor with papillary thyroid cancer or a benign thyroid nodule (not recorded which). Some clones in this sample may be carry-over from other donors' samples. CDR3 amino acids: CASRSGAEQYF. CDR3 DNA: TGTGCCAGCCGAAGCGGGGCAGAGCAGTACTTC.